A single T cell receptor beta chain is shown here with its context. J lost 5 bases, V lost 0 bases, and 9 bases had no gene match. The CDR3 runs 17 residues. In germline, CDR1 is SGHRS, CDR2 YFSETQ. TCRdb's copy holds only in-frame clones and misses some; the assay was immunoSEQ multiplex PCR. The sample lists 110,000 or so clones, approximately 80% occurring once. These data are taken from a study of control samples from healthy donors and cancer patients. V usage is TRBV5-1 and J usage is TRBJ2-2; 8 bases match TRBD2. The TCR sequence derives from a man younger than 30 in good health. Sequencing input: blood. CDR3 nucleotides: TGCGCCAGCAGCTTGGCCTTCCCGGGGGGGCCAACCGGGGAGCTGTTTTTT. Residues: CASSLAFPGGPTGELFF.